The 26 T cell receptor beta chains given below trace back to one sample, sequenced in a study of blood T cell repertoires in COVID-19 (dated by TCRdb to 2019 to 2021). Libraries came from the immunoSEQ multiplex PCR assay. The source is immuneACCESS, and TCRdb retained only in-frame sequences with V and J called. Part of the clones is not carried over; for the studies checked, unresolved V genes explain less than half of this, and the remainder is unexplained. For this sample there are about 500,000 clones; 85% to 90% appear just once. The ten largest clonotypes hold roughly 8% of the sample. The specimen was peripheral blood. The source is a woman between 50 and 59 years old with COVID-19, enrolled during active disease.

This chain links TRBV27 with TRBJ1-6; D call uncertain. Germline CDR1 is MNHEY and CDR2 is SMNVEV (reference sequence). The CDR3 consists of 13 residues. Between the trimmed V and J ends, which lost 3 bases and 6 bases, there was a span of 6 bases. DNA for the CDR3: TGTGCCAGCAGTTTGGCCCCTAATTCACCCCTCCACTTT. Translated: CASSLAPNSPLHF.

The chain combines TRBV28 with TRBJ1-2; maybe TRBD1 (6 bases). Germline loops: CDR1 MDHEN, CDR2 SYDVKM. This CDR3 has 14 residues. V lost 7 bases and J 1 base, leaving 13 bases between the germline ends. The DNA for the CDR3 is TGTGCCAGCACCACAAGGGGGTTTAACTATGGCTACACCTTC. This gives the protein CASTTRGFNYGYTF.

The DNA of the CDR3 is TGTGCCTGGAGTATAAGCGGTGGGGATGAGCAGTTCTTC. Encoded protein: CAWSISGGDEQFF. The rearrangement links TRBV30 to TRBJ2-1; a possible D gene is TRBD2 (5 bases). Trimming removed 2 bases at V and 8 bases at J, with 13 bases between. The CDR3 runs to 13 residues. Looked up from germline, CDR1 is GTSNPN and CDR2 is SVGIG (reference sequence).

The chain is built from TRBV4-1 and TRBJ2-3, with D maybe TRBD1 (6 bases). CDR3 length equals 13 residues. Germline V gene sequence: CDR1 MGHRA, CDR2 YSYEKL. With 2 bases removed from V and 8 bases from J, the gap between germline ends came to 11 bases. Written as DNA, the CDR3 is TGCGCCAGCAGCCAATGGGGGCTTGCTACGCAGTATTTT. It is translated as CASSQWGLATQYF.

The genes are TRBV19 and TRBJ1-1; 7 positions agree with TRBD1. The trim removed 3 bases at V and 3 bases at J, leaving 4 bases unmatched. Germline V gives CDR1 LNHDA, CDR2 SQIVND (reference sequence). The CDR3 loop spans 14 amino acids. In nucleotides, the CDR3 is TGTGCCAGTAGTATTACAGGGGCGGACACTGAAGCTTTCTTT. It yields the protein CASSITGADTEAFF. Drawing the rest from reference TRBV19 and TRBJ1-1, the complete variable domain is DGGITQSPKYLFRKEGQNVTLSCEQNLNHDAMYWYRQDPGQGLRLIYYSQIVNDFQKGDIAEGYSVSREKKESFPLTVTSAQKNPTAFYLCASSITGADTEAFFGQGTRLTVV.

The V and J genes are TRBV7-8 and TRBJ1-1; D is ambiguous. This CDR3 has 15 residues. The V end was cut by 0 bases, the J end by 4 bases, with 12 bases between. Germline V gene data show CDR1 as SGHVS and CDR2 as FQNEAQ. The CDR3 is CASSLAPGLSTEAFF. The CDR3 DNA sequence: TGTGCCAGCAGCTTAGCCCCGGGGTTAAGCACTGAAGCTTTCTTT.

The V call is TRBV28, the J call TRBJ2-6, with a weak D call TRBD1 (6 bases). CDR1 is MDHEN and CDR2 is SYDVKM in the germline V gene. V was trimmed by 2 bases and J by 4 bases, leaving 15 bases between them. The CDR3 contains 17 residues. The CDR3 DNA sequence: TGTGCCAGCAGTTTACGCAGGGGAAGGAGCGGGGCCAACGTCCTGACTTTC. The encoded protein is CASSLRRGRSGANVLTF.

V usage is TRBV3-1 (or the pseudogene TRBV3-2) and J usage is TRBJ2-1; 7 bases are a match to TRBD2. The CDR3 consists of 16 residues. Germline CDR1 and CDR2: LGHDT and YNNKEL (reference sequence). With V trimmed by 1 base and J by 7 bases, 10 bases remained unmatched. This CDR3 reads CASSQVLTRGGNEQFF. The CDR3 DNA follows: TGTGCCAGCAGCCAAGTACTTACACGGGGAGGGAATGAGCAGTTCTTC.

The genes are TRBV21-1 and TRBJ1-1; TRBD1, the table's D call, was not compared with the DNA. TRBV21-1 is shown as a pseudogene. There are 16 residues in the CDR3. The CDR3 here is CAIWDRGPYLNTEAFF. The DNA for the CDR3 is TGTGCCATCTGGGACAGGGGCCCTTATCTGAACACTGAAGCTTTCTTT.

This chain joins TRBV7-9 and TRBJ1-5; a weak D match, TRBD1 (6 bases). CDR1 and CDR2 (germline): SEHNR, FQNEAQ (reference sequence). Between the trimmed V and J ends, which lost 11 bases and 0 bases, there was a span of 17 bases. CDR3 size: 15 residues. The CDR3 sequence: CASAAGADSNQPQHF. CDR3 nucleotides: TGTGCCTCCGCAGCGGGGGCAGATAGCAATCAGCCCCAGCATTTT.

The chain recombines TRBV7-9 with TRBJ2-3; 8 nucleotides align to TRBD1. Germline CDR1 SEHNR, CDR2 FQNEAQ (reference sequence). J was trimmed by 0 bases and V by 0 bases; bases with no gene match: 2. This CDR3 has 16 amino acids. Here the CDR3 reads CASSLATGASTDTQYF. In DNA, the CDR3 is TGTGCCAGCAGCTTAGCGACAGGGGCAAGCACAGATACGCAGTATTTT.

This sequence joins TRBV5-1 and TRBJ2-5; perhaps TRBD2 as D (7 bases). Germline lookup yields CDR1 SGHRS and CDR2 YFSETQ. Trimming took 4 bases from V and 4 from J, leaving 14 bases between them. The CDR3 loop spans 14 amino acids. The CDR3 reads CASSAGGASETQYF. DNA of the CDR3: TGCGCCAGCAGCGCTGGGGGGGCCTCAGAGACCCAGTACTTC.

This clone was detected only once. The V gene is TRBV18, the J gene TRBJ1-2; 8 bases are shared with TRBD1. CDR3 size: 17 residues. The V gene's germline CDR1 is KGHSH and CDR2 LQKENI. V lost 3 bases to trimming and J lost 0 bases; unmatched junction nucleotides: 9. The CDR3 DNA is TGTGCCAGCTCACCCACGACCGGACAGGGCTCTAACTATGGCTACACCTTC. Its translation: CASSPTTGQGSNYGYTF.

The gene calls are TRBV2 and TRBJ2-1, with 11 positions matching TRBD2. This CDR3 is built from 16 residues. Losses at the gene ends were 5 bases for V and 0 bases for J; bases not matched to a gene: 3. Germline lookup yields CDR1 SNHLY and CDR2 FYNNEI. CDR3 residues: CASSTSGGRSYNEQFF. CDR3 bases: TGTGCCAGCAGTACTAGCGGGGGCCGCTCCTACAATGAGCAGTTCTTC. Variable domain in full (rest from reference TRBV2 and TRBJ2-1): EPEVTQTPSHQVTQMGQEVILRCVPISNHLYFYWYRQILGQKVEFLVSFYNNEISEKSEIFDDQFSVERPDGSNFTLKIRSTKLEDSAMYFCASSTSGGRSYNEQFFGPGTRLTVL.

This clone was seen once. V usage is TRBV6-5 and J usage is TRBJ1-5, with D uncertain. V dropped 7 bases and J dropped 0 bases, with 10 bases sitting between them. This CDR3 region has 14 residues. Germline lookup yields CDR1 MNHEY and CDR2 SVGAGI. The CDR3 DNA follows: TGTGCCAGCAACCGGAGAGATAGCAATCAGCCCCAGCATTTT. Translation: CASNRRDSNQPQHF.

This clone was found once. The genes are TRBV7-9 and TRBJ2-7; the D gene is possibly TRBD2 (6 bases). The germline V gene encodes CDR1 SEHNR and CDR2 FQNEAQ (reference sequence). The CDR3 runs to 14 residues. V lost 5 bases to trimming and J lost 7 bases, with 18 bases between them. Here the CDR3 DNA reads TGTGCCAGCAGCCCTTCTGGAGGGGTGGGGGAGCAGTACTTC. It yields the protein CASSPSGGVGEQYF.

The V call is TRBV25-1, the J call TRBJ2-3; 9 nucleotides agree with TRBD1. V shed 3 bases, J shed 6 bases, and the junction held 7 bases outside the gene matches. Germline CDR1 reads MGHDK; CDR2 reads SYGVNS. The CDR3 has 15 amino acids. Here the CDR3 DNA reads TGTGCCAGCAGTGACCGAAGGACAGGGGCCGATACGCAGTATTTT. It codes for CASSDRRTGADTQYF.

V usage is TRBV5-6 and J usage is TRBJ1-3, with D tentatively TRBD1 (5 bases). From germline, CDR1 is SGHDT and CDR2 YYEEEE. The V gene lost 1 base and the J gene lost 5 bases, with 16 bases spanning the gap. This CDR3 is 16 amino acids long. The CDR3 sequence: CASSLRKAGNRNTIYF. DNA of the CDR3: TGTGCCAGCAGCTTGAGGAAGGCAGGGAATAGAAACACCATATATTTT. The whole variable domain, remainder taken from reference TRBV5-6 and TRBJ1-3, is DAGVTQSPTHLIKTRGQQVTLRCSPKSGHDTVSWYQQALGQGPQFIFQYYEEEERQRGNFPDRFSGHQFPNYSSELNVNALLLGDSALYLCASSLRKAGNRNTIYFGEGSWLTVV.

CDR3 DNA sequence: TGTGCCAGCAGTCCCGGACTAGCGGTTACAGATACGCAGTATTTT. Translating it yields CASSPGLAVTDTQYF. The V and J genes are TRBV2 and TRBJ2-3, with TRBD2 identical over 10 bases. Germline V gene data show CDR1 as SNHLY and CDR2 as FYNNEI. The CDR3 is made up of 15 amino acids. With 5 bases clipped from V and 3 bases from J, the junction kept 5 bases outside the gene matches.

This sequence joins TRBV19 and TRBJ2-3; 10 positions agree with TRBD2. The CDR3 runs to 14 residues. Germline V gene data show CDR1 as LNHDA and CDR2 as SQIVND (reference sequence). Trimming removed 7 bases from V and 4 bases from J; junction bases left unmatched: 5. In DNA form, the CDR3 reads TGTGCCAGTACCTCTAGCGGGGGCGCAGATACGCAGTATTTT. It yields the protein CASTSSGGADTQYF.

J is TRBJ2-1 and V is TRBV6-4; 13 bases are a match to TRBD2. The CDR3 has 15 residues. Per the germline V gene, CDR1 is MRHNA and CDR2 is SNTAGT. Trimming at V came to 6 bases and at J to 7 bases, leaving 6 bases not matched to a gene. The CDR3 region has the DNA TGTGCCAGCAGCCCACTAGCGGGGGGGTTAAATGAGCAGTTCTTC. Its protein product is CASSPLAGGLNEQFF.

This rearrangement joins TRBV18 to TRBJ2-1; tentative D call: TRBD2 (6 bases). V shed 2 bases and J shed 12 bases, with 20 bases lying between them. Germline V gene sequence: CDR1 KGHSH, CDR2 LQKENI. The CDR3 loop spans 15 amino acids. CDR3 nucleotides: TGTGCCAGCTCACCAGACGATGGACGGGAGCAGGGGCAGTTCTTC. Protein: CASSPDDGREQGQFF.

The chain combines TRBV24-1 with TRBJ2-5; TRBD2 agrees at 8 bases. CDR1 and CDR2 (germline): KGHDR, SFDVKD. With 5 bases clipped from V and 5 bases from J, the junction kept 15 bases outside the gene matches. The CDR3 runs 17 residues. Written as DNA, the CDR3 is TGTGCCACCAGTGGTTTTCTCGGGGGGGCCAGAGAGGAGACCCAGTACTTC. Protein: CATSGFLGGAREETQYF.

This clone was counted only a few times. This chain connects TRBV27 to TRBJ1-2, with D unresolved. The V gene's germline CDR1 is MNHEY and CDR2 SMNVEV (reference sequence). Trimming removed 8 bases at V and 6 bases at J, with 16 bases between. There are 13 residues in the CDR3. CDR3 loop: CASGSGIFDGYTF. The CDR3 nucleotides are TGTGCCAGCGGGTCAGGAATCTTCGATGGCTACACCTTC.

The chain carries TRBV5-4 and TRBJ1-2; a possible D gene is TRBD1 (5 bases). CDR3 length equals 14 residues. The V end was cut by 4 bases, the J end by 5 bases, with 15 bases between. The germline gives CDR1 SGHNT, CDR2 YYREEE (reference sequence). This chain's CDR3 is CASSPGGGSYGYTF. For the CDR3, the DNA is TGTGCCAGCAGCCCGGGGGGTGGGTCGTATGGCTACACCTTC.

The CDR3 DNA reads as TGTGCCAGCAGCTTAGGGTCAGCTAACTATGGCTACACCTTC. Translated: CASSLGSANYGYTF. The chain is built from TRBV11-2 and TRBJ1-2; D uncertain. CDR3 length: 14 amino acids. Germline assignment: CDR1 SGHAT and CDR2 FQNNGV. The V end lost 1 base, the J end lost 0 bases, and 6 bases lay between the germline ends.